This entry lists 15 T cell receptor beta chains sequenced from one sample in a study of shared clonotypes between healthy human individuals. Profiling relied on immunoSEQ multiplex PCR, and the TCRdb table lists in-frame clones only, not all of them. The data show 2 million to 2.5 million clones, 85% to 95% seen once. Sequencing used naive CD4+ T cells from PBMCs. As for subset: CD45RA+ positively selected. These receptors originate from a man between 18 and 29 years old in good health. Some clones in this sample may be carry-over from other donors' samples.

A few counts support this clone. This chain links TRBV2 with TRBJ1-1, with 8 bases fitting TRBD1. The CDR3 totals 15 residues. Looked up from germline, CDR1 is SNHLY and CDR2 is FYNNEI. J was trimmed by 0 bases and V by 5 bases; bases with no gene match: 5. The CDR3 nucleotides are TGTGCCAGCAGTCAGAGGACAGGGATGAACACTGAAGCTTTCTTT. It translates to CASSQRTGMNTEAFF.

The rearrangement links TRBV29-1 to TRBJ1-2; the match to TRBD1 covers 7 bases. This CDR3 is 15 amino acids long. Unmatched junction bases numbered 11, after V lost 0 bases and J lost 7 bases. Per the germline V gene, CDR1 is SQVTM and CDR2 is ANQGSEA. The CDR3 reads CSVEDQDRLQGGYTF. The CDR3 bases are TGCAGCGTTGAAGATCAGGACAGGCTACAGGGTGGCTACACCTTC. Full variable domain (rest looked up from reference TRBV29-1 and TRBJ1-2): SAVISQKPSRDICQRGTSLTIQCQVDSQVTMMFWYRQQPGQSLTLIATANQGSEATYESGFVIDKFPISRPNLTFSTLTVSNMSPEDSSIYLCSVEDQDRLQGGYTFGSGTRLTVV.

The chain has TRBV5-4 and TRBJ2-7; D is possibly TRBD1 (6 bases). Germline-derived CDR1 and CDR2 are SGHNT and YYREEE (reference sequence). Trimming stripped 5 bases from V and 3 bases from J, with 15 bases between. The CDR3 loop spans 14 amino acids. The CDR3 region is CASSSGTRVYEQYF. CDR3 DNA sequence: TGTGCCAGCAGTTCTGGGACACGTGTCTACGAGCAGTACTTC.

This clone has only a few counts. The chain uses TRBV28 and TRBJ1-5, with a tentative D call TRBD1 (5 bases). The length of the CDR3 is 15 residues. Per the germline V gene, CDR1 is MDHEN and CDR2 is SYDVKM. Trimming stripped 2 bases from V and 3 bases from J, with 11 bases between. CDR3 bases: TGTGCCAGCAGTTTAGGCAGGGCCGACAATCAGCCCCAGCATTTT. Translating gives CASSLGRADNQPQHF.

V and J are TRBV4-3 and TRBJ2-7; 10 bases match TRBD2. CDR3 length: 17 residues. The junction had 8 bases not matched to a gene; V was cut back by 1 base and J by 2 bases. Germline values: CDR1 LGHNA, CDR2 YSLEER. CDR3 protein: CASSQGGLAGDPYEQYF. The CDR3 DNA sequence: TGCGCCAGCAGCCAAGGGGGTCTAGCGGGAGATCCCTACGAGCAGTACTTC.

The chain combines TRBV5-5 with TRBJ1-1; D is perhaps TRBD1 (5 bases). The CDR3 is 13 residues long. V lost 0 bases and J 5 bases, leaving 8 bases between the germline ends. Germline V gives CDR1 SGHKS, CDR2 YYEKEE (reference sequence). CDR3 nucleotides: TGTGCCAGCAGCTTGGTCAGGGATACTGAAGCTTTCTTT. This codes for CASSLVRDTEAFF. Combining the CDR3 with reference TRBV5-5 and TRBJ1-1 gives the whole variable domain DAGVTQSPTHLIKTRGQQVTLRCSPISGHKSVSWYQQVLGQGPQFIFQYYEKEERGRGNFPDRFSARQFPNYSSELNVNALLLGDSALYLCASSLVRDTEAFFGQGTRLTVV.

The CDR3 region has the DNA TGTGCCAGCAGCGCCTCGAGGGGTTATACTGAAGCTTTCTTT. Protein product: CASSASRGYTEAFF. The rearrangement links TRBV7-3 to TRBJ1-1, with D perhaps TRBD1 (5 bases). This CDR3 is 14 amino acids long. The germline gives CDR1 SGHTA, CDR2 FQGTGA. V lost 5 bases, J lost 5 bases, and 15 bases lay in between.

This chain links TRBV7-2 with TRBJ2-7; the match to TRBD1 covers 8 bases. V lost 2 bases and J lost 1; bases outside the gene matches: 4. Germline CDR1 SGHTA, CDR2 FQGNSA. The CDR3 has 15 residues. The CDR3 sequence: CASSLRTGLSYEQYF. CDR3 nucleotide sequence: TGTGCCAGCAGCTTAAGGACAGGGCTTTCCTACGAGCAGTACTTC.

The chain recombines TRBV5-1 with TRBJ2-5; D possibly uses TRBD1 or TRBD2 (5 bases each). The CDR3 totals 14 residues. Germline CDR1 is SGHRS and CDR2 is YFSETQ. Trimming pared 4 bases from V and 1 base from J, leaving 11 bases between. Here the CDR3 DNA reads TGCGCCAGCAGCCCCTTCGGGACCCAAGAGACCCAGTACTTC. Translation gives CASSPFGTQETQYF.

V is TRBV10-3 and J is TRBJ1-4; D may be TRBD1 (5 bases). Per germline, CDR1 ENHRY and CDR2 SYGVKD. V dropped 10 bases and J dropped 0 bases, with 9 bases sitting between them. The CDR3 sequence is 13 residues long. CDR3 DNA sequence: TGTGCCACGGGGGGGGCAACTAATGAAAAACTGTTTTTT. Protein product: CATGGATNEKLFF.

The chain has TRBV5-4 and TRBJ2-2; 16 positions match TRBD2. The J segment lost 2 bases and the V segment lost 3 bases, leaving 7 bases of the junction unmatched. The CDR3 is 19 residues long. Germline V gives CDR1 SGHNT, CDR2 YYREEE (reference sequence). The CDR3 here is CASSWGLAGGTINTGELFF. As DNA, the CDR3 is TGTGCCAGCAGCTGGGGACTAGCGGGAGGGACGATAAACACCGGGGAGCTGTTTTTT.

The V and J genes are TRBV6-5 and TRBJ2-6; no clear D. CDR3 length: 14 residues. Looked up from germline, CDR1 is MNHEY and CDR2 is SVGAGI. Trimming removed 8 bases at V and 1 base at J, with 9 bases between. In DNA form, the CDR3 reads TGTGCCAGCGTCGAGTCTTCTGGGGCCAACGTCCTGACTTTC. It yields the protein CASVESSGANVLTF.

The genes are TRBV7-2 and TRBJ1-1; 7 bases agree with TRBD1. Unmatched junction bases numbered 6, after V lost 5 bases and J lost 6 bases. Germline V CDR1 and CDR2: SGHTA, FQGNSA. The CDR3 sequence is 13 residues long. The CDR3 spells CASSQFQGAEAFF. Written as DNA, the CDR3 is TGTGCCAGCAGCCAATTCCAGGGGGCTGAAGCTTTCTTT.

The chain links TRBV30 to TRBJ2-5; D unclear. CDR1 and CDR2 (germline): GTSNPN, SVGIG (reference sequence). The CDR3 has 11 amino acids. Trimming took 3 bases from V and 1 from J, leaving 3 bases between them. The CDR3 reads CAWRGQETQYF. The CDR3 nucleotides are TGTGCCTGGAGGGGCCAAGAGACCCAGTACTTC.

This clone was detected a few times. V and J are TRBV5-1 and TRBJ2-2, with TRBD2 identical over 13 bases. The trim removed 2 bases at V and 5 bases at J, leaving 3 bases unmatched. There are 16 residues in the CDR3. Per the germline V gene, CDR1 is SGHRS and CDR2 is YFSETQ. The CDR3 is CASSFGLAGVTGELFF. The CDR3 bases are TGCGCCAGCAGCTTCGGACTAGCGGGAGTAACCGGGGAGCTGTTTTTT.